The clone carrying this TCR beta chain was detected a few times. Its specificity is unknown. Using unique molecular identifiers, the investigators prepared the TCRbeta library. TCRdb re-called the PCR reads with MiXCR, one entry per CDR3 protein. This sample has about 980,000 distinct CDR3 sequences, with about 29% found just once. The trim removed 7 bases at V and 4 bases at J, leaving 9 bases unmatched. The length of the CDR3 is 15 residues. The entry originates in a study of T-cell reconstitution after alpha-beta-depleted transplantation in children. General study results and limits: Reportedly, alpha-beta T cells present about two months post-transplant originated from several hundred expanded clones of graft origin. After transplant, high TCRbeta diversity at day 60 in some patients arose from surviving recipient T cells and thymic progenitors. Hyperexpanded clones declined; after one year, newly produced T cells mostly supplied diversity.

The sequence was obtained from a boy less than two years old who had a stem cell transplant for SCID, so the T cells may come from the graft donor. The V gene is TRBV12-3 or TRBV12-4, the J gene TRBJ1-5; TRBD1 aligns across 8 bases. This material consisted of PBMCs, mostly from graft donor cells, taken 360 days after TCRalphabeta/CD19-depleted stem cell transplant. CDR3 sequence: CASTLTGEGNQPQHF. CDR3 in DNA: TGTGCCAGCACCCTGACAGGGGAGGGAAATCAGCCCCAGCATTTT.